These 17 T cell receptor beta chains originate from one sample sequenced in a study of response to subunit inactivated influenza vaccine. Each CDR3 protein gets one entry after TCRdb re-called the RT-PCR reads with MiXCR. The data show 500,000 to 550,000 distinct CDR3 sequences, 20% to 25% seen once. These records were also assigned to another study, of T cells expressing NK-cell markers. As that study records: Beta-chain TCR cDNA was generated via 5'RACE template switching with UMIs.

This specimen was CD4+ T cells sorted from PBMCs, taken 11 to 12 days after vaccination. These TCRs come from a man aged 50 to 59 who received an inactivated influenza vaccine.

V gene TRBV7-9 combines with J gene TRBJ2-7; D is unclear. Germline V gives CDR1 SEHNR, CDR2 FQNEAQ (reference sequence). The CDR3 extends over 14 amino acids. Trimming cost V 5 bases and J 4 bases, with 15 bases left between them. The CDR3 reads CASSPPQVPYEQYF. CDR3 bases: TGTGCCAGCAGCCCCCCCCAGGTGCCTTACGAGCAGTACTTC.

V is TRBV6-2 or TRBV6-3 and J is TRBJ2-2; 10 nucleotides line up with TRBD2. The CDR3 length is 15 residues. J was trimmed by 4 bases and V by 4 bases; bases with no gene match: 3. Germline CDR1 reads MNHEY; CDR2 reads SVGEGT. CDR3 residues: CASSSLAGGTGELFF. In DNA, the CDR3 is TGTGCCAGCAGTTCGTTAGCGGGAGGCACCGGGGAGCTGTTTTTT.

In this sample, this clonotype turned up a few times. The rearrangement uses TRBV10-1 and TRBJ1-1; TRBD1 might be the D (5 bases). The V end was cut by 5 bases, the J end by 9 bases, with 10 bases between. This CDR3 is built from 11 residues. CDR1 and CDR2 from the germline V gene are WNHNN and SYGVQD (reference sequence). CDR3 sequence: CASSYQGKAFF. The CDR3 nucleotides are TGCGCCAGCAGTTATCAGGGCAAAGCTTTCTTT.

The V and J genes are TRBV24-1 and TRBJ2-3; no firm D call. The CDR3 covers 14 residues. V was trimmed by 1 base and J by 2 bases, leaving 6 bases between them. Germline values: CDR1 KGHDR, CDR2 SFDVKD. The CDR3 loop is CATSDFDTTDTQYF. The CDR3 nucleotides are TGTGCCACCAGTGATTTCGACACCACAGATACGCAGTATTTT.

The rearrangement uses TRBV20-1 and TRBJ1-1; 10 positions agree with TRBD1. Germline lookup yields CDR1 DFQATT and CDR2 SNEGSKA (reference sequence). Trimming removed 5 bases from V and 1 base from J; junction bases left unmatched: 4. This CDR3 region has 14 residues. CDR3 loop: CSAPRTGGNTEAFF. CDR3 coding DNA: TGCAGTGCTCCAAGGACAGGGGGGAACACTGAAGCTTTCTTT.

This clonotype has a single count. The chain combines TRBV18 with TRBJ2-5; the D call may be TRBD1 or TRBD2 (5 bases each). From germline, CDR1 is KGHSH and CDR2 LQKENI. V was trimmed by 7 bases and J by 1 base, leaving 10 bases between them. The CDR3 length is 13 residues. CDR3 sequence: CASFRDRQETQYF. The CDR3 DNA sequence: TGTGCCAGCTTCCGGGACCGCCAAGAGACCCAGTACTTC. The full variable domain, with the rest looked up from reference TRBV18 and TRBJ2-5, is NAGVMQNPRHLVRRRGQEARLRCSPMKGHSHVYWYRQLPEEGLKFMVYLQKENIIDESGMPKERFSAEFPKEGPSILRIQQVVRGDSAAYFCASFRDRQETQYFGPGTRLLVL.

The rearrangement uses TRBV20-1 and TRBJ2-5; D is possibly TRBD2 (7 bases). Germline loops: CDR1 DFQATT, CDR2 SNEGSKA (reference sequence). The length of the CDR3 is 15 residues. Trimming took off 6 bases at V and 5 bases at J, with 22 bases between the two ends. CDR3: CSAHLAGANLETQYF. The CDR3 bases are TGCAGTGCACACCTCGCGGGGGCGAACTTGGAGACCCAGTACTTC.

This clonotype came up a few times. V and J are TRBV7-9 and TRBJ2-2, with 8 bases identical to TRBD2. The V segment lost 5 bases and the J segment 7 bases; nucleotides outside the gene matches: 12. CDR1 is SEHNR and CDR2 is FQNEAQ in the germline V gene (reference sequence). The CDR3 covers 16 residues. CDR3 residues: CASSASGSLRGGELFF. In DNA, the CDR3 is TGTGCCAGCAGCGCCAGCGGGAGCCTTAGAGGCGGGGAGCTGTTTTTT.

The CDR3 sequence: CAISALSGTSTDTQYF. For the CDR3, the DNA is TGTGCCATCAGCGCCCTTAGCGGGACTAGCACAGATACGCAGTATTTT. V usage is TRBV10-3 and J usage is TRBJ2-3; 8 nucleotides line up with TRBD2. J lost 0 bases, V lost 6 bases, and 8 bases had no gene match. This CDR3 region has 16 residues. CDR1 is ENHRY, CDR2 SYGVKD, per germline.

The chain links TRBV20-1 to TRBJ2-5; D gene ambiguous. Germline V gene sequence: CDR1 DFQATT, CDR2 SNEGSKA (reference sequence). The CDR3 has 13 residues. Trimming pared 5 bases from V and 2 bases from J, leaving 12 bases between. Here the CDR3 reads CSARPTKQETQYF. CDR3 in DNA: TGCAGTGCTCGCCCCACGAAACAAGAGACCCAGTACTTC.

This chain joins TRBV29-1 and TRBJ2-1; 14 nucleotides match TRBD2. Germline CDR1 reads SQVTM; CDR2 reads ANQGSEA. Trimming at V came to 6 bases and at J to 4 bases, leaving 8 bases not matched to a gene. The length of the CDR3 is 16 residues. The CDR3 DNA follows: TGCAGCGTCCCCGGGACTAGCGGGAGATCTTACAATGAGCAGTTCTTC. It yields the protein CSVPGTSGRSYNEQFF.

The chain has TRBV5-1 and TRBJ2-5, with 7 nucleotides matching TRBD1. Germline V gives CDR1 SGHRS, CDR2 YFSETQ. This CDR3 is built from 14 residues. With V trimmed by 4 bases and J by 5 bases, 8 bases remained unmatched. CDR3 in amino acids: CASSEQGNGETQYF. CDR3 nucleotide sequence: TGCGCCAGCAGCGAACAGGGGAATGGGGAGACCCAGTACTTC. The full variable domain, its missing parts supplied by reference TRBV5-1 and TRBJ2-5, is KAGVTQTPRYLIKTRGQQVTLSCSPISGHRSVSWYQQTPGQGLQFLFEYFSETQRNKGNFPGRFSGRQFSNSRSEMNVSTLELGDSALYLCASSEQGNGETQYFGPGTRLLVL.

This clonotype was counted a few times. The rearrangement uses TRBV5-1 and TRBJ1-2, with 8 bases lining up with TRBD1. This CDR3 region has 14 residues. Germline values: CDR1 SGHRS, CDR2 YFSETQ. Germline trimming cut 4 bases from V and 6 bases from J; bases unmatched to any gene: 8. The CDR3 sequence is CASSKGQGLDGYTF. In DNA form, the CDR3 reads TGCGCCAGCAGCAAAGGACAGGGTTTGGATGGCTACACCTTC. Using reference TRBV5-1 and TRBJ1-2 for the parts outside the CDR3, the full variable domain is KAGVTQTPRYLIKTRGQQVTLSCSPISGHRSVSWYQQTPGQGLQFLFEYFSETQRNKGNFPGRFSGRQFSNSRSEMNVSTLELGDSALYLCASSKGQGLDGYTFGSGTRLTVV.

This clonotype was counted at least ten times. This sequence joins TRBV19 and TRBJ1-1; 7 bases are shared with TRBD1. The germline V gene encodes CDR1 LNHDA and CDR2 SQIVND (reference sequence). There are 14 residues in the CDR3. V lost 5 bases, J lost 4 bases, and 7 bases stayed unmatched. The CDR3 DNA sequence: TGTGCCAGTAGTCTTCAGGGGGGCCCCACTGAAGCTTTCTTT. Translation: CASSLQGGPTEAFF.

This clonotype has more than one count but fewer than ten. The CDR3 DNA is TGCAGTGCTAGAGGACCGCCGGACACCGGGGAGCTGTTTTTT. Encoded protein: CSARGPPDTGELFF. J is TRBJ2-2 and V is TRBV20-1; D is unclear. Looked up from germline, CDR1 is DFQATT and CDR2 is SNEGSKA (reference sequence). V lost 1 base and J 3 bases, leaving 9 bases between the germline ends. This CDR3 has 14 residues.

This clonotype was seen only a few times. The CDR3 coding sequence is TGTGCCAGCAGTCCAGGGTTTCGAGATGAAAAACTGTTTTTT. Amino acid sequence: CASSPGFRDEKLFF. The chain joins TRBV27 to TRBJ1-4; weak D call: TRBD1 (5 bases). The V gene's germline CDR1 is MNHEY and CDR2 SMNVEV (reference sequence). Trimming stripped 5 bases from V and 6 bases from J, with 13 bases between. CDR3 size: 14 residues.

The table lists this clonotype with many counts. The genes are TRBV4-1 and TRBJ2-5, with D hard to call. V was shortened by 0 bases and J by 2 bases, with 1 base between the two germline ends. CDR3 size: 12 residues. Germline V gives CDR1 MGHRA, CDR2 YSYEKL. CDR3 nucleotide sequence: TGCGCCAGCAGCCAAGATCAAGAGACCCAGTACTTC. Encoded protein: CASSQDQETQYF.